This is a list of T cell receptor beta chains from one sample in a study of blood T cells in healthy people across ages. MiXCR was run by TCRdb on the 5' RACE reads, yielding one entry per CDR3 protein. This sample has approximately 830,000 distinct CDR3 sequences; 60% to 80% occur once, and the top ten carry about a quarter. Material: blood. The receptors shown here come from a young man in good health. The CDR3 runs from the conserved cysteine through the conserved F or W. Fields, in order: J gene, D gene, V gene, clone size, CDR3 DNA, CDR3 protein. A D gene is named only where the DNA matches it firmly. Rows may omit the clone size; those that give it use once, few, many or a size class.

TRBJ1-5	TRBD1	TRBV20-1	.	TGCAGTGCTACTCCAGGACAGGGGGCATATCAGCCCCAGCATTTT	CSATPGQGAYQPQHF
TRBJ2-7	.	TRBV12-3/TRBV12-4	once	TGTGCCAGCAGTTTTGCAGGGAGCAACGAGCAGTACTTC	CASSFAGSNEQYF
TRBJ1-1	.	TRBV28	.	TGTGCCAGCAGTTTAGAATGGGAGGGGACTGAAGCTTTCTTT	CASSLEWEGTEAFF
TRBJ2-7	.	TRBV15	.	TGTGCCACCAGCAGAGATCAGGCCGACTCCTACTCCTACGAGCAGTACTTC	CATSRDQADSYSYEQYF
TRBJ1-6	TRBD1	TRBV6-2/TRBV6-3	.	TGTGCCAGCAGTTACCCGACAGGGATCAATTCACCCCTCCACTTT	CASSYPTGINSPLHF
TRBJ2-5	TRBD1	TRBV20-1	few	TGCAGCCTCCAGCCACAGGGGTATCGAAAGACCCAGTACTTC	CSLQPQGYRKTQYF
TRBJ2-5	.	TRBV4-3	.	TGCGCCAGCAGCCCTGGTGGGTTACGAGAGACCCAGTACTTC	CASSPGGLRETQYF
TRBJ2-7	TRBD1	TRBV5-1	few	TGCGCCAGCAGCTTGGCGGCAGGGGGCTTCGACGAGCAGTACTTC	CASSLAAGGFDEQYF
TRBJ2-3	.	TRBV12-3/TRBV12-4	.	TGTGCCAGCCGGCAGTGGTCGGGGAATGGTACAGATACGCAGTATTTT	CASRQWSGNGTDTQYF
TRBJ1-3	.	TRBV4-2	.	TGTGCCAGCAGCCAAGATCGGGGGCTCGGAAACACCATATATTTT	CASSQDRGLGNTIYF